The next 15 T cell receptor beta chains were all read from a single sample in a study of OX40 agonist ivuxolimab in advanced cancers. Assay: immunoSEQ multiplex PCR; the TCRdb copy retains only in-frame clones and omits some. The sample comprises about 36,000 clones, around 82% of which are singletons, and approximately 20% rests with the top ten. The sample was CD4+ or CD8+ T cells sorted from blood, taken in a trial of the OX40 agonist ivuxolimab. These TCRs come from an adult with an advanced solid tumor such as melanoma, head and neck, liver or kidney cancer.

This chain connects TRBV19 to TRBJ1-5; possible D gene TRBD1, 5 bases. CDR1 and CDR2 (germline): LNHDA, SQIVND (reference sequence). Between the trimmed V and J ends, which lost 0 bases and 6 bases, there was a span of 12 bases. The CDR3 sequence is 15 residues long. DNA of the CDR3: TGTGCCAGTAGTATAGAGTATCAGGGTGTTCAGCCCCAGCATTTT. Residues: CASSIEYQGVQPQHF.

This chain joins TRBV18 and TRBJ2-1; D is unclear. This CDR3 has 16 amino acids. The V end was cut by 3 bases, the J end by 8 bases, with 20 bases between. Germline CDR1 is KGHSH and CDR2 is LQKENI. DNA for the CDR3: TGTGCCAGCTCACCTCCCGACGAGGCCTCCTATGATGAGCAGTTCTTC. It codes for CASSPPDEASYDEQFF. Full variable domain (rest looked up from reference TRBV18 and TRBJ2-1): NAGVMQNPRHLVRRRGQEARLRCSPMKGHSHVYWYRQLPEEGLKFMVYLQKENIIDESGMPKERFSAEFPKEGPSILRIQQVVRGDSAAYFCASSPPDEASYDEQFFGPGTRLTVL.

The chain's CDR3 is CASSERGQQSNEQFF. DNA for the CDR3: TGTGCCAGCAGCGAACGGGGACAACAATCAAATGAGCAGTTCTTC. J is TRBJ2-1 and V is TRBV21-1; no check of the table's D call, TRBD1, against the DNA was made. TRBV21-1 is recorded as a pseudogene. The CDR3 runs to 15 residues.

This rearrangement joins TRBV29-1 to TRBJ2-3, with TRBD1 identical over 7 bases. V dropped 7 bases and J dropped 6; count of bases not matched to a gene: 10. CDR3 length equals 13 residues. Germline lookup yields CDR1 SQVTM and CDR2 ANQGSEA. CDR3 residues: CSAGQPQTDTQYF. The CDR3 DNA sequence: TGCAGCGCGGGACAGCCACAGACGGATACGCAGTATTTT.

The chain carries TRBV5-4 and TRBJ2-1; D is undetermined. CDR1 and CDR2 from the germline V gene are SGHNT and YYREEE (reference sequence). The CDR3 loop spans 14 amino acids. V gave up 1 base and J gave up 8 bases, with 13 bases separating them. As DNA, the CDR3 is TGTGCCAGCAGCTTGCAAAACACGGTCCATGAGCAGTTCTTC. This codes for CASSLQNTVHEQFF. The full variable domain, completed using reference TRBV5-4 and TRBJ2-1, is ETGVTQSPTHLIKTRGQQVTLRCSSQSGHNTVSWYQQALGQGPQFIFQYYREEENGRGNFPPRFSGLQFPNYSSELNVNALELDDSALYLCASSLQNTVHEQFFGPGTRLTVL.

The rearrangement uses TRBV7-9 and TRBJ1-2; possibly TRBD1 for D (5 bases). V was shortened by 5 bases and J by 8 bases, with 21 bases between the two germline ends. CDR1 and CDR2 from the germline V gene are SEHNR and FQNEAQ (reference sequence). This CDR3 has 15 amino acids. CDR3 sequence: CASSNPGKSDWGYTF. CDR3 DNA sequence: TGTGCCAGCAGCAACCCAGGGAAGAGTGATTGGGGCTACACCTTC.

The V call is TRBV7-9, the J call TRBJ2-7; maybe TRBD1 (6 bases). V was cut by 11 bases and J by 2 bases, with 10 bases left in between. Germline CDR1 and CDR2: SEHNR and FQNEAQ (reference sequence). The length of the CDR3 is 11 residues. CDR3 bases: TGTGCCGGGGGACAAGCCTACGAGCAGTACTTC. Translating it yields CAGGQAYEQYF. Using reference TRBV7-9 and TRBJ2-7 for the parts outside the CDR3, the full variable domain is DTGVSQNPRHKITKRGQNVTFRCDPISEHNRLYWYRQTLGQGPEFLTYFQNEAQLEKSRLLSDRFSAERPKGSFSTLEIQRTEQGDSAMYLCAGGQAYEQYFGPGTRLTVT.

This clone was observed a few times. The genes are TRBV7-9 and TRBJ1-1; D is unresolved. Trimming removed 2 bases from V and 3 bases from J, with 16 bases in between. CDR1 SEHNR and CDR2 FQNEAQ come from the germline V gene (reference sequence). This CDR3 contains 16 residues. In nucleotides, the CDR3 is TGTGCCAGCAGCTTATTCGAAGTTGATGGGGACACTGAAGCTTTCTTT. The encoded protein is CASSLFEVDGDTEAFF.

The genes are TRBV5-4 and TRBJ2-1, with TRBD2 as a possible D gene (6 bases). The CDR3 length is 16 residues. CDR1 and CDR2 from the germline V gene are SGHNT and YYREEE (reference sequence). V lost 4 bases and J lost 8, with 22 bases in between. CDR3: CASSHAASVRRDEQFF. For the CDR3, the DNA is TGTGCCAGCAGCCACGCGGCCTCCGTTCGGAGGGATGAGCAGTTCTTC.

This clone appeared a few times. The CDR3, as DNA: TGTGCCATTGGGACAGGGGTCTCTGAAGCTTTCTTT. It is translated as CAIGTGVSEAFF. V is TRBV6-6 and J is TRBJ1-1; 10 bases are a match to TRBD1. The CDR3 is made up of 12 amino acids. The junction had 5 bases not matched to a gene; V was cut back by 10 bases and J by 6 bases. In germline, CDR1 is MNHNY, CDR2 SVGAGI (reference sequence).

This clone appeared a few times. This CDR3 is CAWSIGTASNQPQHF. CDR3 DNA: TGTGCCTGGAGTATCGGGACTGCTAGCAATCAGCCCCAGCATTTT. J is TRBJ1-5 and V is TRBV30; a possible D gene is TRBD1 (5 bases). The CDR3 sequence is 15 residues long. Germline V gene sequence: CDR1 GTSNPN, CDR2 SVGIG (reference sequence). With 2 bases removed from V and 0 bases from J, the gap between germline ends came to 11 bases.

The chain carries TRBV9 and TRBJ2-1, with TRBD2 matching over 11 bases. Trimming at V came to 2 bases and at J to 3 bases, leaving 4 bases not matched to a gene. Germline loops: CDR1 SGDLS, CDR2 YYNGEE. The CDR3 spans 16 residues. The DNA for the CDR3 is TGTGCCAGCAGCGTTGGGACTAGCGGATTCTACAATGAGCAGTTCTTC. Residues: CASSVGTSGFYNEQFF. The complete variable domain, with remaining parts taken from reference TRBV9 and TRBJ2-1, reads DSGVTQTPKHLITATGQRVTLRCSPRSGDLSVYWYQQSLDQGLQFLIQYYNGEERAKGNILERFSAQQFPDLHSELNLSSLELGDSALYFCASSVGTSGFYNEQFFGPGTRLTVL.

The rearrangement joins TRBV28 to TRBJ2-5; D uncertain. CDR1 is MDHEN and CDR2 is SYDVKM in the germline V gene. V gave up 2 bases and J gave up 1 base, with 8 bases separating them. The CDR3 has 14 amino acids. For the CDR3, the DNA is TGTGCCAGCAGTTTAAGACACTTCCAAGAGACCCAGTACTTC. Its translation: CASSLRHFQETQYF.

This sequence joins TRBV5-6 and TRBJ2-7; 8 bases fit TRBD2. Germline V gives CDR1 SGHDT, CDR2 YYEEEE. With 1 base clipped from V and 3 bases from J, the junction kept 3 bases outside the gene matches. CDR3 size: 14 residues. The CDR3 loop reads CASSLSLAGYEQYF. In DNA, the CDR3 is TGTGCCAGCAGCTTGAGCCTAGCGGGCTACGAGCAGTACTTC.

The genes are TRBV7-8 and TRBJ2-5; D is perhaps TRBD1 (6 bases). CDR3 length: 17 residues. The V and J ends lost 4 bases and 0 bases respectively, with 18 bases between them. Germline CDR1 is SGHVS and CDR2 is FQNEAQ. CDR3 sequence: CASSWAPQTGYQETQYF. The CDR3 nucleotides are TGTGCCAGCAGCTGGGCCCCACAGACAGGCTACCAAGAGACCCAGTACTTC.